Below are 3 T cell receptor beta chains sequenced from a single sample in a study of cytotoxic CD8 clonotypes in ibrutinib-treated CLL. Method: immunoSEQ multiplex PCR; TCRdb's copy keeps in-frame clones and lacks some. The sample has 160,000 or so clones; approximately 77% are singletons. The specimen was PBMCs, collected after 12 months of ibrutinib treatment. The receptors derive from a human donor with chronic lymphocytic leukemia.

The gene calls are TRBV10-3 and TRBJ2-3; D is undetermined. Trimming took 9 bases from V and 1 from J, leaving 11 bases between them. The CDR3 extends over 13 amino acids. Germline V gene lookup returns CDR1 ENHRY and CDR2 SYGVKD. CDR3 nucleotide sequence: TGTGCCATTTGCCCTCGGGGCACAGATACGCAGTATTTT. This sequence encodes CAICPRGTDTQYF.

The chain employs TRBV7-9 and TRBJ1-5; 7 bases align to TRBD1. V gave up 3 bases and J gave up 2 bases; unmatched junction bases: 4. This CDR3 is built from 15 residues. Germline CDR1 and CDR2: SEHNR and FQNEAQ (reference sequence). For the CDR3, the DNA is TGTGCCAGCAGCTTTCAGGGGGGCGGCAATCAGCCCCAGCATTTT. Protein sequence: CASSFQGGGNQPQHF.

V gene TRBV11-3 combines with J gene TRBJ2-2; D tentatively reads TRBD1 or TRBD2 (6 bases each). Germline V lookup: CDR1 SGHNT, CDR2 YENEEA. This CDR3 is 15 amino acids long. Between the trimmed V and J ends, which lost 4 bases and 2 bases, there was a span of 11 bases. The CDR3 coding sequence is TGTGCCAGCAGCTCCGGAGGGGGAAACACCGGGGAGCTGTTTTTT. It specifies CASSSGGGNTGELFF.